These 27 T cell receptor beta chains were sequenced from one sample in a study of low-dose radiotherapy and immunotherapy resistance in tumors. TRAV- and TRBV-specific primers were used for first-strand cDNA, which covered alpha and beta chains. Amplification, which lasted roughly 22 PCR cycles, used a constant-region primer and V-primer adapter to amplify TCRs. TCRdb re-called the reads with MiXCR, one entry per CDR3 protein. This table has tens of thousands of distinct CDR3 sequences, roughly 30% appearing once. Time point: before trial treatment. Sequenced material: PBMCs, taken before treatment. The origin of the receptors is a female donor with ovarian cancer.

This clonotype was seen repeatedly, ten times or more. V gene TRBV7-9 combines with J gene TRBJ2-7; tentatively, D is TRBD2 (6 bases). Between the trimmed V and J ends, which lost 4 bases and 0 bases, there was a span of 10 bases. The germline CDR1 and CDR2 sequences are SEHNR and FQNEAQ (reference sequence). This CDR3 has 14 residues. CDR3 protein: CASSSGGSSYEQYF. The CDR3 bases are TGTGCCAGCAGCTCCGGGGGAAGCTCCTACGAGCAGTACTTC.

Of note for this clonotype: A junction boundary mismatches the germline segment, possibly from a read error. The chain joins TRBV6-5 to TRBJ2-1; no definite D call. The germline V gene encodes CDR1 MNHEY and CDR2 SVGAGI. The CDR3 contains 15 residues. The CDR3 spells CTSRLDRSSYNEQFF. The CDR3, as DNA: TGTACCAGCCGCTTGGATCGGAGCTCCTACAACGAGCAGTTCTTC.

This clonotype was counted a few times. The V and J genes are TRBV28 and TRBJ2-7, with D perhaps assigned TRBD1 or TRBD2 (6 bases each). Germline V gene sequence: CDR1 MDHEN, CDR2 SYDVKM. The CDR3 extends over 14 amino acids. V lost 8 bases and J lost 5, with 19 bases in between. CDR3 sequence: CASGQEGGWHEQYF. The CDR3 region has the DNA TGTGCCAGCGGGCAAGAGGGGGGCTGGCACGAGCAGTACTTC.

The chain combines TRBV23-1 with TRBJ1-2; 7 bases map to TRBD1. TRBV23-1 is filed as an ORF, its function uncertain. Germline trimming cut 0 bases from V and 8 bases from J; bases unmatched to any gene: 12. This CDR3 spans 16 amino acids. The CDR3 spells CASSQSYRGAPRGYTF. The CDR3 DNA reads TGCGCCAGCAGTCAATCGTACAGGGGCGCCCCCCGGGGCTACACCTTC.

V usage is TRBV6-2 or TRBV6-3 and J usage is TRBJ1-5; no firm D call. The length of the CDR3 is 13 residues. V dropped 6 bases and J dropped 0 bases, with 6 bases sitting between them. Germline V lookup: CDR1 MNHEY, CDR2 SVGEGT. CDR3 coding DNA: TGTGCCAGCAGCGGATTTAGCAATCAGCCCCAGCATTTT. Translating it yields CASSGFSNQPQHF.

Turning to this clonotype: A far larger clone is a single base away, which makes a read error likely. V is TRBV7-3 and J is TRBJ2-7, with TRBD2 matching 9 bases. The CDR3 spans 17 residues. With V trimmed by 3 bases and J by 7 bases, 16 bases remained unmatched. Germline loops: CDR1 SGHTA, CDR2 FQGTGA. The CDR3 loop is CASSFTSLAGRNNEQYF. The CDR3 coding sequence is TGTGCCAGCAGCTTCACGTCTCTAGCGGGAAGGAACAATGAGCAGTACTTC.

This clonotype occurred many times. CDR3 sequence (DNA): TGTGCCAGCAGTTTAAGGGGGGCTGGGGGCACTGAAGCTTTCTTT. This gives the protein CASSLRGAGGTEAFF. The chain employs TRBV27 and TRBJ1-1; weak D call: TRBD1 (6 bases). V lost 2 bases and J 4 bases, leaving 14 bases between the germline ends. The CDR3 covers 15 residues. The germline CDR1 and CDR2 sequences are MNHEY and SMNVEV (reference sequence).

A few counts support this clonotype. V gene TRBV7-2 combines with J gene TRBJ2-3, with TRBD2 matching over 11 bases. Germline V CDR1 and CDR2: SGHTA, FQGNSA. The CDR3 consists of 15 residues. V gave up 7 bases and J gave up 3 bases; unmatched junction bases: 6. The CDR3 DNA reads TGTGCCAGCACCCCTAGCGGGGGGAAGACAGATACGCAGTATTTT. Protein: CASTPSGGKTDTQYF.

This clonotype has a count of ten or more. The genes are TRBV12-3 or TRBV12-4 and TRBJ2-7; D not resolved. This CDR3 is built from 13 residues. Trimming cost V 6 bases and J 5 bases, with 14 bases left between them. This CDR3 reads CASRRDLLDEQYF. The DNA of the CDR3 is TGTGCCAGCAGACGCGACCTCCTTGACGAGCAGTACTTC.

This clonotype was seen repeatedly, ten times or more. The rearrangement joins TRBV24-1 to TRBJ2-5, with 11 bases lining up with TRBD2. The length of the CDR3 is 20 residues. V lost 4 bases, J lost 2 bases, and 17 bases stayed unmatched. The V gene's germline CDR1 is KGHDR and CDR2 SFDVKD. This CDR3 is CATSDPIAGGSLRPQETQYF. CDR3 nucleotides: TGTGCCACCAGTGACCCTATAGCGGGAGGGTCCCTCAGGCCACAAGAGACCCAGTACTTC.

The sample holds many counts of this clonotype. The J gene is TRBJ2-3, the V gene TRBV20-1; 13 positions match TRBD2. The V gene's germline CDR1 is DFQATT and CDR2 SNEGSKA (reference sequence). Trimming at V came to 0 bases and at J to 2 bases, leaving 17 bases not matched to a gene. The CDR3 totals 21 residues. Here the CDR3 DNA reads TGCAGTGCTAGAGACCCTTCCCGGGGGAGGGGACTAGCGGGATTCACAGATACGCAGTATTTT. The encoded protein is CSARDPSRGRGLAGFTDTQYF.

The table lists this clonotype with many counts. This chain uses TRBV3-1 with TRBJ2-2; 14 bases line up with TRBD2. Germline values: CDR1 LGHDT, CDR2 YNNKEL (reference sequence). V shed 6 bases and J 6 bases; nucleotides not matched to a gene: 3. This CDR3 comprises 15 residues. Written as DNA, the CDR3 is TGTGCCAGCAGGGCGGGACTAGCGGGAGCCGGGGAGCTGTTTTTT. Translated, it gives CASRAGLAGAGELFF.

This clonotype was picked up a small number of times. The chain carries TRBV29-1 and TRBJ2-1; 11 nucleotides line up with TRBD1. Germline V gene lookup returns CDR1 SQVTM and CDR2 ANQGSEA. This CDR3 contains 16 residues. Unmatched junction bases numbered 6, after V lost 2 bases and J lost 3 bases. The DNA of the CDR3 is TGCAGCGTTGAAAGGGACAGGGGGGAATACTACAATGAGCAGTTCTTC. Translated: CSVERDRGEYYNEQFF.

The CDR3 here is CASSRQGAGLLLTNTQYF. The DNA of the CDR3 is TGTGCCAGCAGCCGACAGGGAGCGGGACTCCTTCTTACAAATACGCAGTATTTT. This sequence joins TRBV3-1 and TRBJ2-3, with D possibly being TRBD1 or TRBD2 (7 bases each). The germline gives CDR1 LGHDT, CDR2 YNNKEL (reference sequence). Trimming took off 4 bases at V and 7 bases at J, with 27 bases between the two ends. The CDR3 has 18 residues.

This clonotype was counted at least ten times. The chain is built from TRBV29-1 and TRBJ1-1, with D possibly being TRBD1 (6 bases). Germline loops: CDR1 SQVTM, CDR2 ANQGSEA. The CDR3 consists of 12 residues. The V and J ends lost 4 bases and 6 bases respectively, with 12 bases between them. CDR3 sequence (DNA): TGCAGCGTTGGGCAGGGGCGCCCTGAAGCTTTCTTT. Amino acid sequence: CSVGQGRPEAFF.

This chain joins TRBV27 and TRBJ1-5; possibly TRBD1 for D (6 bases). Per germline, CDR1 MNHEY and CDR2 SMNVEV (reference sequence). V gave up 3 bases and J gave up 2 bases, with 17 bases separating them. There are 17 residues in the CDR3. This CDR3 is CASSLFTGLSGNQPQHF. Here the CDR3 DNA reads TGTGCCAGCAGTTTGTTCACAGGGCTGAGCGGCAATCAGCCCCAGCATTTT.

This sequence joins TRBV3-1 and TRBJ2-1, with 16 bases aligning to TRBD2. This CDR3 contains 17 residues. The V segment lost 4 bases and the J segment 5 bases; nucleotides outside the gene matches: 5. Germline lookup yields CDR1 LGHDT and CDR2 YNNKEL (reference sequence). CDR3 protein: CASSPGLAGGQNNEQFF. Written as DNA, the CDR3 is TGTGCCAGCAGCCCGGGACTAGCGGGGGGGCAAAACAATGAGCAGTTCTTC.

This clonotype was detected many times. The chain combines TRBV5-1 with TRBJ2-7; maybe TRBD2 (5 bases). CDR3 length equals 15 residues. From germline, CDR1 is SGHRS and CDR2 YFSETQ. Trimming cost V 4 bases and J 2 bases, with 16 bases left between them. DNA for the CDR3: TGCGCCAGCAGCCGATCTGGAGGAGAGGCCTACGAGCAGTACTTC. It yields the protein CASSRSGGEAYEQYF.

As for this clonotype: Germline and junction disagree at one end, which may indicate a read error. This chain connects TRBV19 to TRBJ1-5; maybe TRBD1 (5 bases). This CDR3 spans 15 amino acids. The germline V gene encodes CDR1 LNHDA and CDR2 SQIVND (reference sequence). The CDR3 DNA is TGTGCCAGTAGCCTCAAAGGGGTGGTGAGTCAGCGCCAGCATTTT. Residues: CASSLKGVVSQRQHF.

The rearrangement links TRBV3-1 to TRBJ2-1; no clear D. Germline V gene lookup returns CDR1 LGHDT and CDR2 YNNKEL (reference sequence). This CDR3 has 13 residues. V was clipped by 1 base and J by 4 bases, with 5 bases between them. The CDR3 nucleotides read TGTGCCAGCAGCCAAGTGGCTTACAATGAGCAGTTCTTC. Translated: CASSQVAYNEQFF.

The V gene is TRBV12-3 or TRBV12-4, the J gene TRBJ1-1; D is ambiguous. Trimming removed 3 bases at V and 1 base at J, with 18 bases between. CDR3 length: 17 amino acids. CDR3 nucleotides: TGTGCCAGCAGTTTGTTGGTGGCTGAGGGATCGAACACTGAAGCTTTCTTT. Translating it yields CASSLLVAEGSNTEAFF.

Notes on this clonotype: This clone may be a read error of a much larger clone one base away. This chain links TRBV12-3 or TRBV12-4 with TRBJ2-1, with TRBD2 identical over 8 bases. The CDR3 contains 16 residues. In nucleotides, the CDR3 is TGTGCCAGCAGTCCGCAAGCGGGAGCATCCCACAAAGAGCAGTTCTTC. The encoded protein is CASSPQAGASHKEQFF.

This clonotype was detected many times. This chain connects TRBV7-3 to TRBJ1-1, with a weak D call TRBD1 (6 bases). V lost 5 bases and J lost 3, with 16 bases in between. The CDR3 sequence is 15 residues long. Germline loops: CDR1 SGHTA, CDR2 FQGTGA. The chain's CDR3 is CASSPVGGRHTEAFF. As DNA, the CDR3 is TGTGCCAGCAGCCCGGTGGGGGGGCGGCACACTGAAGCTTTCTTT.

This clonotype was seen many times. The chain uses TRBV10-3 and TRBJ1-4; 7 nucleotides match TRBD1. With 5 bases clipped from V and 6 bases from J, the junction kept 3 bases outside the gene matches. From germline, CDR1 is ENHRY and CDR2 SYGVKD. This CDR3 spans 13 amino acids. The chain's CDR3 is CAISYDRDEKLFF. The CDR3 DNA follows: TGTGCCATCAGTTACGACAGGGATGAAAAACTGTTTTTT.

This clonotype was detected ten times or more. A read error may account for a junction end that differs from germline. The chain couples TRBV4-1 to TRBJ1-1; D is uncertain. The germline V gene encodes CDR1 MGHRA and CDR2 YSYEKL. The CDR3 extends over 14 amino acids. The DNA of the CDR3 is TGTGCCAGCAGCCCCCCTGGGTATACCTTAGGAGCTTTCTTT. As protein: CASSPPGYTLGAFF.

This clonotype has a count of ten or more. CDR3 coding DNA: TGTGCCAGCAGCCCCCGACGGGTAGCCAAAAACATTCAGTACTTC. It specifies CASSPRRVAKNIQYF. V gene TRBV11-2 combines with J gene TRBJ2-4; D is uncertain. Between the trimmed V and J ends, which lost 5 bases and 0 bases, there was a span of 11 bases. Per germline, CDR1 SGHAT and CDR2 FQNNGV. This CDR3 is built from 15 residues.

This clonotype was counted at least ten times. The V gene is TRBV7-2, the J gene TRBJ1-4, with D possibly being TRBD1 (5 bases). Germline V gene lookup returns CDR1 SGHTA and CDR2 FQGNSA. The CDR3 contains 15 residues. The germline V and J ends were trimmed by 4 bases and 4 bases, with 13 bases remaining between them. The CDR3: CASSSHGAINEKLFF. The CDR3 coding sequence is TGTGCCAGCAGCTCCCATGGGGCGATTAATGAAAAACTGTTTTTT.